Below, one T cell receptor (beta chain) is given with its context. The target antigen is unknown. Trimming at V came to 4 bases and at J to 6 bases, leaving 9 bases not matched to a gene. The germline V gene has CDR1 SGHDN and CDR2 FVKESK. The CDR3 totals 15 residues. These data come from a study of T cell responses to AZD1222 COVID-19 vaccine. Broader study findings: Elevations in Spike-specific TCR breadth and depth followed administration of two AZD1222 doses. Clonal diversity may have been underestimated in mostly white British donors. Reportedly, nearly half of unique spike TCRs recognized epitopes outside B.1.351/B.1.1.7 mutations. Along spike, vaccine-associated CD4 TCRs were found throughout, with dominance at 160-218 and 743-854.

Sequenced by immunoSEQ multiplex PCR; TCRdb stores in-frame clones only, minus some. The sample lists about 83,000 clones, 85% to 90% occurring once. The chain links TRBV14 to TRBJ1-1; 9 bases are a match to TRBD1. The clonotype comes from an adult in good health. The material was peripheral blood, obtained on day 0 of AZD1222 vaccination. The CDR3 here is CASSLLTGGRAEAFF. In DNA, the CDR3 is TGTGCCAGCAGCCTGTTAACAGGGGGCAGGGCTGAAGCTTTCTTT.